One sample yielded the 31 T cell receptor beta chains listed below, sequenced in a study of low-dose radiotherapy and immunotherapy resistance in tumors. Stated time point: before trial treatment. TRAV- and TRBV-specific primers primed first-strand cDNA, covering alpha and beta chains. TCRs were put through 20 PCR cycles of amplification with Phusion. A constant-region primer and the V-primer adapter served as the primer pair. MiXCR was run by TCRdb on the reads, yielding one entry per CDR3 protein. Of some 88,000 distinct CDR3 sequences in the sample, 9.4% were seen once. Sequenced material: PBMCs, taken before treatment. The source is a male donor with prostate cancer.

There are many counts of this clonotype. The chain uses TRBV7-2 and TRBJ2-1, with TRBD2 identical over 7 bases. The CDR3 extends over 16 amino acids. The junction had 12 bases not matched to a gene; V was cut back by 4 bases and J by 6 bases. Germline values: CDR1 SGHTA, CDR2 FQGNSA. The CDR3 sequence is CASSSYLRGGGNEQFF. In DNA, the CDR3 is TGTGCCAGCAGCTCCTACCTGAGGGGCGGGGGCAATGAGCAGTTCTTC.

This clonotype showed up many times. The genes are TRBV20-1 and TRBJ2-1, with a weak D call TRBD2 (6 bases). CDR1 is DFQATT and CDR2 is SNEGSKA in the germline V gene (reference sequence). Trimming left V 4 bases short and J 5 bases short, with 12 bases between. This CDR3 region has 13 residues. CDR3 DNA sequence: TGCAGTGCTACCCCGGGACTGAACAATGAGCAGTTCTTC. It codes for CSATPGLNNEQFF.

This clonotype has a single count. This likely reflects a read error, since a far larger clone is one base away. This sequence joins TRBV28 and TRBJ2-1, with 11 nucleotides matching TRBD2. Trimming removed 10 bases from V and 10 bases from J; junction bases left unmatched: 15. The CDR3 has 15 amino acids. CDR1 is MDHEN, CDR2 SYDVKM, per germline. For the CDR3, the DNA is TGTGCCACCAGCACTAGCGGGAGTGGCTCCAAGGAGCAGTTCTTC. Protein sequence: CATSTSGSGSKEQFF.

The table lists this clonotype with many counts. CDR3 region: CASSPRDTDTQYF. The CDR3, as DNA: TGTGCCAGCTCACCACGAGACACAGATACGCAGTATTTT. The chain combines TRBV4-2 with TRBJ2-3; D is undetermined. Trimming cost V 8 bases and J 2 bases, with 11 bases left between them. CDR3 length: 13 amino acids. Germline CDR1 LGHNA, CDR2 YNFKEQ.

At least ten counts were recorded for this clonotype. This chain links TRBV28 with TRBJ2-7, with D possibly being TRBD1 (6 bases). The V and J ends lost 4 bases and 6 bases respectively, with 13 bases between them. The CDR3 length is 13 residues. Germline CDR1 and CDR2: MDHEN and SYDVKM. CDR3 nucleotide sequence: TGTGCCAGCAGTTCAGGGACAAACTCCGAGCAGTACTTC. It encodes CASSSGTNSEQYF.

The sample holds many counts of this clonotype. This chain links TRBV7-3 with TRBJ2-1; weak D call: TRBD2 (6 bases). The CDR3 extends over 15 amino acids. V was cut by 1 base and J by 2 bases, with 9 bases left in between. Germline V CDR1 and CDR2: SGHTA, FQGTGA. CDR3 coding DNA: TGTGCCAGCAGCTTAAGCGGGAATGCCTACAATGAGCAGTTCTTC. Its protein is CASSLSGNAYNEQFF.

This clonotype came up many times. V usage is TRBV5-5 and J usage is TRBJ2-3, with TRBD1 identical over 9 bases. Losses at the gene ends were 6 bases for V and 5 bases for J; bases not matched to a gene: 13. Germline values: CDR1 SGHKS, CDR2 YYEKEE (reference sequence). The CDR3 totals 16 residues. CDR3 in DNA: TGTGCCAGCACCGTCCTCCCAGACAGGGGGGTAGATACGCAGTATTTT. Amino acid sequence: CASTVLPDRGVDTQYF.

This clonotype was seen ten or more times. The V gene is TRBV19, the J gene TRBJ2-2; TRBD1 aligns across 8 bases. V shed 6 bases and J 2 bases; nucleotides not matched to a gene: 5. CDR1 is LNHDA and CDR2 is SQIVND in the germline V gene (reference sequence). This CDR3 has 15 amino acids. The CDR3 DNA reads TGTGCCAGTAGCGGACAGGGAAGAAACACCGGGGAGCTGTTTTTT. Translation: CASSGQGRNTGELFF.

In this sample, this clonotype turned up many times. CDR3 residues: CAEGQETQYF. The CDR3 DNA reads TGTGCCGAGGGCCAAGAGACCCAGTACTTC. The J gene is TRBJ2-5, the V gene TRBV30, with D perhaps TRBD2 (5 bases). The CDR3 runs to 10 residues. Germline V gives CDR1 GTSNPN, CDR2 SVGIG (reference sequence). The V and J ends lost 8 bases and 1 base respectively, with 5 bases between them.

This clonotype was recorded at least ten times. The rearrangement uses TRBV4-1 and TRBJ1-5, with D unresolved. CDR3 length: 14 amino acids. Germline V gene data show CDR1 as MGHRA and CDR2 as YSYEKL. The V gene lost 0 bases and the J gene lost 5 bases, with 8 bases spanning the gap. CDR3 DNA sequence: TGCGCCAGCAGCCAAGATACCGGGCATCAGCCCCAGCATTTT. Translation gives CASSQDTGHQPQHF.

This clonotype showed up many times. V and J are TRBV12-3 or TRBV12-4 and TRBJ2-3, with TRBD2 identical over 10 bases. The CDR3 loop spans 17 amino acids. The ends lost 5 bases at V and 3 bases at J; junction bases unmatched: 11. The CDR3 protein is CASSPTLAGVGTDTQYF. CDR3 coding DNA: TGTGCCAGCAGTCCTACCCTAGCGGGAGTGGGTACAGATACGCAGTATTTT.

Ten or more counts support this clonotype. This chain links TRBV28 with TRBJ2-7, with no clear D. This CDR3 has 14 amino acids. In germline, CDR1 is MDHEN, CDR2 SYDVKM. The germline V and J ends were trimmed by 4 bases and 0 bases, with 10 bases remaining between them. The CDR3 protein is CASSSPHSSYEQYF. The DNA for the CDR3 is TGTGCCAGCAGTTCCCCCCATTCCTCCTACGAGCAGTACTTC.

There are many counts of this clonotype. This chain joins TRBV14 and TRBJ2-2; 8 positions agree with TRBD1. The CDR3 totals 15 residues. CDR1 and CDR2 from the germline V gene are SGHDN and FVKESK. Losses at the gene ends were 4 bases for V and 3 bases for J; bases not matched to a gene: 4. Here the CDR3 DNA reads TGTGCCAGCAGCCCCGGACAGGGTGACACCGGGGAGCTGTTTTTT. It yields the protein CASSPGQGDTGELFF.

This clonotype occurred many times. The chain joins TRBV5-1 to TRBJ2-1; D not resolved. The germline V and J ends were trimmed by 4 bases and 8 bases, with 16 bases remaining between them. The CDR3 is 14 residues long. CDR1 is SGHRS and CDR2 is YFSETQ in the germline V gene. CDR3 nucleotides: TGCGCCAGCAGCCGCGCGCTAGTGAGCGATGAGCAGTTCTTC. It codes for CASSRALVSDEQFF.

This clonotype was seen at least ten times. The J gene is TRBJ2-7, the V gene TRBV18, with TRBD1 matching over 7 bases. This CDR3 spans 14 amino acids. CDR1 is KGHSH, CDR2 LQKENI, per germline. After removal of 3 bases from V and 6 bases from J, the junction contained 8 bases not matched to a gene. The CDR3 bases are TGTGCCAGCTCACCCACAGACAGGGCAGTCGAGCAGTACTTC. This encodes CASSPTDRAVEQYF.

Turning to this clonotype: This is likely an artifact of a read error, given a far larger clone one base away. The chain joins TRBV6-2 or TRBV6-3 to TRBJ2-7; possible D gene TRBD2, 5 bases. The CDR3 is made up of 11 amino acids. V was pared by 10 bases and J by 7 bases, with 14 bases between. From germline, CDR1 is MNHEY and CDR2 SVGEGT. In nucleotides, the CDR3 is TGTGCCATCTCGGAGGCGAATGAGCAGTACTTC. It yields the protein CAISEANEQYF.

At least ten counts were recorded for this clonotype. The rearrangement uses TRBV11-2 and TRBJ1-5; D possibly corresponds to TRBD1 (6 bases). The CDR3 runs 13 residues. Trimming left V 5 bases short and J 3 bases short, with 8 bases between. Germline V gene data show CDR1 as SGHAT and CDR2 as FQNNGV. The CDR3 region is CASSRGFNQPQHF. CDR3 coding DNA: TGTGCCAGCAGCAGGGGGTTCAATCAGCCCCAGCATTTT.

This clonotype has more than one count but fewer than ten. DNA for the CDR3: TGCGCCAGCAGCTTGGATACAGGGGGCAATCAGCCCCAGCATTTT. It encodes CASSLDTGGNQPQHF. The chain uses TRBV5-1 and TRBJ1-5, with 7 bases fitting TRBD1. V gave up 0 bases and J gave up 2 bases; unmatched junction bases: 2. This CDR3 contains 15 residues. CDR1 SGHRS and CDR2 YFSETQ come from the germline V gene.

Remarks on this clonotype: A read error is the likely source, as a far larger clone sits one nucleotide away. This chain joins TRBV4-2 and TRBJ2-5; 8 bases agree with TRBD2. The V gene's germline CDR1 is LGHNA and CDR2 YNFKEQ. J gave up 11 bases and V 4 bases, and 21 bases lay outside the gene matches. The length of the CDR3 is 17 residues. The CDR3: CASSPTFGTRDENEQYF. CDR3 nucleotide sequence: TGTGCCAGCAGCCCAACTTTTGGGACTAGAGATGAAAATGAGCAGTACTTC.

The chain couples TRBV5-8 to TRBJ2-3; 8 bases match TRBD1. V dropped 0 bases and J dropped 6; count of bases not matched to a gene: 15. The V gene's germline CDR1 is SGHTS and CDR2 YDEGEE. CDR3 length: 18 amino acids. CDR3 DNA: TGTGCCAGCAGCTTGGCCGGAGGGACAGGACAAGGAGGGGATACGCAGTATTTT. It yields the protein CASSLAGGTGQGGDTQYF.

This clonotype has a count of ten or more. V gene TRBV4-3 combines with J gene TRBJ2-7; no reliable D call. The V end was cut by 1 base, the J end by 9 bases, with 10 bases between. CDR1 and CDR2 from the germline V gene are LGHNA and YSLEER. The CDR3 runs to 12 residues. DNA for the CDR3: TGCGCCAGCAGCCAAGGGTCGGGCGGGCAGTACTTC. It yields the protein CASSQGSGGQYF.

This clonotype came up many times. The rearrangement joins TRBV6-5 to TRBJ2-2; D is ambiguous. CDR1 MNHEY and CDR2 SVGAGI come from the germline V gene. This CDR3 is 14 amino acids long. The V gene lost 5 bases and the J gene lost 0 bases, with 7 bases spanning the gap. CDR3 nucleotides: TGTGCCAGCAGTCCCCTCCCGAACACCGGGGAGCTGTTTTTT. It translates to CASSPLPNTGELFF.

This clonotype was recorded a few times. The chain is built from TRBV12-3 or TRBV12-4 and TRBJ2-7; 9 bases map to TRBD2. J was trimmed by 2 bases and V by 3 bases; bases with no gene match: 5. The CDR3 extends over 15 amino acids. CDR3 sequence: CASSFSGSGPYEQYF. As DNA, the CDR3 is TGTGCCAGCAGTTTTAGCGGGAGTGGGCCCTACGAGCAGTACTTC.

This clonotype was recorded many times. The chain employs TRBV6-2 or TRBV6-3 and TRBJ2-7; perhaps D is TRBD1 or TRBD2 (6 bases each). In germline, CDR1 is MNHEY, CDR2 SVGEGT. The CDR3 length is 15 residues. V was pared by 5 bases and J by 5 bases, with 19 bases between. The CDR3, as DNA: TGTGCCAGCAGTGAAGAGGGGGACTCATACGACGAGCAGTACTTC. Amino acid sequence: CASSEEGDSYDEQYF.

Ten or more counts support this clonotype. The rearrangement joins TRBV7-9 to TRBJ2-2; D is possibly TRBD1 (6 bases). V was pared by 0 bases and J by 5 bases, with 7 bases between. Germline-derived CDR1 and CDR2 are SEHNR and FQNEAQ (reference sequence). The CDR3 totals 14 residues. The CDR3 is CASSLARGTGELFF. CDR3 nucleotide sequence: TGTGCCAGCAGCTTAGCAAGGGGGACCGGGGAGCTGTTTTTT.

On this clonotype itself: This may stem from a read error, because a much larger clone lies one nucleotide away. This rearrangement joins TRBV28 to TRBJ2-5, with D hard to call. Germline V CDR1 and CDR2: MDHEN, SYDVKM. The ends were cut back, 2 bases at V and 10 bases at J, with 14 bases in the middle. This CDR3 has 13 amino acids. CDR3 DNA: TGTGCCAGCAGTTTAACTATCAGCTTCCACCAGTACTTC. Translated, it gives CASSLTISFHQYF.

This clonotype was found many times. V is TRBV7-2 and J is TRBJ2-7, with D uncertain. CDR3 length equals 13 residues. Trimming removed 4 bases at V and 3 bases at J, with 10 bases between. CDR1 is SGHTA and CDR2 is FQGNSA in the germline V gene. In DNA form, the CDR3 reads TGTGCCAGCAGCTCTCGAGAGTTCTACGAGCAGTACTTC. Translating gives CASSSREFYEQYF.

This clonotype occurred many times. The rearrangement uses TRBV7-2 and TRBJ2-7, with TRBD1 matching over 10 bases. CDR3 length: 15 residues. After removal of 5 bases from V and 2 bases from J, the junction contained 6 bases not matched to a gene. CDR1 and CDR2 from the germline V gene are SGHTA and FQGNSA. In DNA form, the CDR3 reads TGTGCCAGCAGCGCCCGGGACAGGGGAACCTACGAGCAGTACTTC. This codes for CASSARDRGTYEQYF.

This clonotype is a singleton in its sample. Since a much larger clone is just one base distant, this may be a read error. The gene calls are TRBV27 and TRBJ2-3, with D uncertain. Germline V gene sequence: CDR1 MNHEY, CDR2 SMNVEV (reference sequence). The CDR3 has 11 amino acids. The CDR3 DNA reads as TGTACCAGCAGTTTCTTAGATACGCAGTATTTT. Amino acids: CTSSFLDTQYF.

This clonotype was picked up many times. This CDR3 is CASSIQVSAYEQYF. The CDR3 region has the DNA TGTGCCAGTAGTATCCAGGTATCCGCCTACGAGCAGTACTTC. This chain uses TRBV19 with TRBJ2-7, with D hard to call. Germline V gene data show CDR1 as LNHDA and CDR2 as SQIVND (reference sequence). The CDR3 is 14 amino acids. The V end lost 3 bases, the J end lost 2 bases, and 11 bases lay between the germline ends.

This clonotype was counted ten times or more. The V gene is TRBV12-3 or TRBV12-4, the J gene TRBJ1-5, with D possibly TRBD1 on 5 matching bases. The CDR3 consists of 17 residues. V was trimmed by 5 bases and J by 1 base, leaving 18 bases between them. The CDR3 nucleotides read TGTGCCAGCAGTCGGTGGGGGGGAGTAGGAAGCAATCAGCCCCAGCATTTT. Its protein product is CASSRWGGVGSNQPQHF.